Listed below are T cell receptor beta chains from one sample, sequenced in a study of blood T cell repertoires in COVID-19. TCRdb keeps only in-frame clones here, not all; method: immunoSEQ multiplex PCR. This sample has more than 300,000 clones; around 87% occur once, and the top ten carry around 9.3%. The source material was peripheral blood. The receptors originated from a woman in her 30s with COVID-19, enrolled during active disease. CDR3s include the opening cysteine and the closing phenylalanine or tryptophan. D genes are given only for firm matches. Clone size is not always given. Where it is, it says once, few, many or a class for expanded clones.

cdr3_nt: TGTGCCAGCAGCACTAGTCCGAACTATGGCTACACCTTC; cdr3_aa: CASSTSPNYGYTF; clone_size: -; d_call: -; v_call: TRBV2; j_call: TRBJ1-2
cdr3_nt: TGTGCCAGCAGCTTCTTTAGCGGGGTGGACTACAATGAGCAGTTCTTC; cdr3_aa: CASSFFSGVDYNEQFF; clone_size: -; d_call: TRBD2; v_call: TRBV7-8; j_call: TRBJ2-1
cdr3_nt: TGCGCCAGCAGTTTAGCGGGAGGGGGGAATGAGCAGTTCTTC; cdr3_aa: CASSLAGGGNEQFF; clone_size: -; d_call: TRBD2; v_call: TRBV10-2; j_call: TRBJ2-1
cdr3_nt: TGCGCCAGCAGCCAAGAAAACAGGGGCGCAGGGACGCAGTATTTT; cdr3_aa: CASSQENRGAGTQYF; clone_size: -; d_call: TRBD1; v_call: TRBV4-1; j_call: TRBJ2-3
cdr3_nt: TGTGCCAGCACCCGGACAGGGGCTTACGAGCAGTACTTC; cdr3_aa: CASTRTGAYEQYF; clone_size: -; d_call: -; v_call: TRBV21-1; j_call: TRBJ2-7
cdr3_nt: TGCGCCAGCAGCCCCCCACACGGGAGTAACGGGGAGCTGTTTTTT; cdr3_aa: CASSPPHGSNGELFF; clone_size: -; d_call: -; v_call: TRBV5-1; j_call: TRBJ2-2
cdr3_nt: TGCGCCAGCAGCCAAGGGGGAAACAGGGTCACTGAAGCTTTCTTT; cdr3_aa: CASSQGGNRVTEAFF; clone_size: -; d_call: -; v_call: TRBV4-3; j_call: TRBJ1-1
cdr3_nt: TGTGCCACCAGTGATTCCCTGACAGCATCCCTGGGAGGCTACACCTTC; cdr3_aa: CATSDSLTASLGGYTF; clone_size: few; d_call: -; v_call: TRBV24-1; j_call: TRBJ1-2
cdr3_nt: TGTGCCAGCAGCCAACTAGCGGGTCCCTACAATGAGCAGTTCTTC; cdr3_aa: CASSQLAGPYNEQFF; clone_size: -; d_call: TRBD2; v_call: TRBV4-2; j_call: TRBJ2-1
cdr3_nt: TGTGCCATCAGGGCCCTGACTGATCCGCCATCTGAGCAGTTCTTC; cdr3_aa: CAIRALTDPPSEQFF; clone_size: -; d_call: -; v_call: TRBV10-3; j_call: TRBJ2-1
cdr3_nt: TGTGCCAGCGCCGAGCGGGAGGGCCTCTACGAGCAGTACTTC; cdr3_aa: CASAEREGLYEQYF; clone_size: -; d_call: TRBD2; v_call: TRBV9; j_call: TRBJ2-7
cdr3_nt: TGTGCCAGCAGTTTAAGCGGGAATTACAATGAGCAGTTCTTC; cdr3_aa: CASSLSGNYNEQFF; clone_size: -; d_call: TRBD2; v_call: TRBV27; j_call: TRBJ2-1
cdr3_nt: TGTGCCAGCAGCTTGGGACAGGGCACCGGGGAGCTGTTTTTT; cdr3_aa: CASSLGQGTGELFF; clone_size: -; d_call: TRBD1; v_call: TRBV5-4; j_call: TRBJ2-2
cdr3_nt: TGTGCCAGCAGCCAAGATAAGGATGTGGCAGGGTGTAGCGGGAGGTTGGGGGAGACCCAGTACTTC; cdr3_aa: CASSQDKDVAGCSGRLGETQYF; clone_size: -; d_call: TRBD2; v_call: TRBV3-1/TRBV3-2; j_call: TRBJ2-5
cdr3_nt: TGTGCCTGGAGTGGAGAGATATACAATCAGCCCCAGCATTTT; cdr3_aa: CAWSGEIYNQPQHF; clone_size: few; d_call: -; v_call: TRBV30; j_call: TRBJ1-5
cdr3_nt: TGTGCCAGCAAAAGAGCCAGCGGGACCTCCTACAATGAGCAGTTCTTC; cdr3_aa: CASKRASGTSYNEQFF; clone_size: -; d_call: TRBD2; v_call: TRBV5-4; j_call: TRBJ2-1
cdr3_nt: TGCAGCGCCCGCAGGGTGAACACTGAAGCTTTCTTT; cdr3_aa: CSARRVNTEAFF; clone_size: -; d_call: -; v_call: TRBV29-1; j_call: TRBJ1-1
cdr3_nt: TGTGCCAGCAGCTCCATTCGGAATGAGCAGTTCTTC; cdr3_aa: CASSSIRNEQFF; clone_size: -; d_call: -; v_call: TRBV11-3; j_call: TRBJ2-1
cdr3_nt: TGTGCCAGCAGCTCCGGACAGGGAGGGAGCGGGGAGCTGTTTTTT; cdr3_aa: CASSSGQGGSGELFF; clone_size: -; d_call: -; v_call: TRBV7-2; j_call: TRBJ2-2
cdr3_nt: TGTGCCAGTAGTATAGGAGTCGGCTCTGGGGCCAACGTCCTGACTTTC; cdr3_aa: CASSIGVGSGANVLTF; clone_size: -; d_call: -; v_call: TRBV19; j_call: TRBJ2-6
cdr3_nt: TGTGCCAGCAGCCAAGCCGGGACAGGGAGGTCTGGAAACACCATATATTTT; cdr3_aa: CASSQAGTGRSGNTIYF; clone_size: -; d_call: TRBD1; v_call: TRBV3-1/TRBV3-2; j_call: TRBJ1-3
cdr3_nt: TGTGCCAGCAGCCAAGGGGGACAGCAAGAGACCCAGTACTTC; cdr3_aa: CASSQGGQQETQYF; clone_size: -; d_call: TRBD1; v_call: TRBV4-2; j_call: TRBJ2-5
cdr3_nt: TGTGCCAGCAGCCAGGGAGGGGTTAAGGGGACAGGGGGATACGGCTACACCTTC; cdr3_aa: CASSQGGVKGTGGYGYTF; clone_size: -; d_call: TRBD1; v_call: TRBV4-2; j_call: TRBJ1-2
cdr3_nt: TGTGCCAGCTCATCACAGGGGGCCTATGGCTACACCTTC; cdr3_aa: CASSSQGAYGYTF; clone_size: -; d_call: TRBD1; v_call: TRBV18; j_call: TRBJ1-2
cdr3_nt: TGTGCCAGCAGCTTAGGCGGCTACCAAGAGACCCAGTACTTC; cdr3_aa: CASSLGGYQETQYF; clone_size: -; d_call: -; v_call: TRBV11-1; j_call: TRBJ2-5
cdr3_nt: TGTGCCAGCAGTTACTTGGGGAGCTACAATGAGCAGTTCTTC; cdr3_aa: CASSYLGSYNEQFF; clone_size: -; d_call: -; v_call: TRBV6-5; j_call: TRBJ2-1
cdr3_nt: TGCGCCAGCAGCTTGGGGCGGGCGGCTCGAATCAATGAGCAGTTCTTC; cdr3_aa: CASSLGRAARINEQFF; clone_size: -; d_call: -; v_call: TRBV5-1; j_call: TRBJ2-1
cdr3_nt: TGTGCCAGCTCACCACCGAGCCCCCTCTCCAATGAGCAGTTCTTC; cdr3_aa: CASSPPSPLSNEQFF; clone_size: -; d_call: -; v_call: TRBV18; j_call: TRBJ2-1
cdr3_nt: TGTGCCAGCTCACCACTAGCGGGGAGGGGTATGCATGAGCAGTTCTTC; cdr3_aa: CASSPLAGRGMHEQFF; clone_size: -; d_call: TRBD2; v_call: TRBV18; j_call: TRBJ2-1
cdr3_nt: TGTGCCAGCAGTGACCTAGCGGGAAACAATGAGCAGTTCTTC; cdr3_aa: CASSDLAGNNEQFF; clone_size: few; d_call: TRBD2; v_call: TRBV6-1; j_call: TRBJ2-1
cdr3_nt: TGTGCCGGAGGGGATGTAAGCTCCTACAATGAGCAGTTCTTC; cdr3_aa: CAGGDVSSYNEQFF; clone_size: -; d_call: -; v_call: TRBV6-5; j_call: TRBJ2-1
cdr3_nt: TGTGCCAGCAGGGACGGGACTCACAGCTCCTACAATGAGCAGTTCTTC; cdr3_aa: CASRDGTHSSYNEQFF; clone_size: -; d_call: -; v_call: TRBV27; j_call: TRBJ2-1
cdr3_nt: TGTGCCTGGCGCGGGGACAGGGGCCACGAGCAGTACTTC; cdr3_aa: CAWRGDRGHEQYF; clone_size: -; d_call: TRBD1; v_call: TRBV30; j_call: TRBJ2-7
cdr3_nt: TGTGCCAGCAGCCTGGTGGCAGGGGGGAGCACCGGGGAGCTGTTTTTT; cdr3_aa: CASSLVAGGSTGELFF; clone_size: -; d_call: -; v_call: TRBV5-6; j_call: TRBJ2-2
cdr3_nt: TGTGCCAGCAGTCCAACCGGGGGGAGCTCTGGAAACACCATATATTTT; cdr3_aa: CASSPTGGSSGNTIYF; clone_size: -; d_call: -; v_call: TRBV7-2; j_call: TRBJ1-3
cdr3_nt: TGCGCCAGCACAGTGGGGGGTTGGGAGACCCAGTACTTC; cdr3_aa: CASTVGGWETQYF; clone_size: -; d_call: -; v_call: TRBV10-2; j_call: TRBJ2-5
cdr3_nt: TGTGCCAGCAGCTTAGGAGAAGCCCTCCACTTT; cdr3_aa: CASSLGEALHF; clone_size: -; d_call: -; v_call: TRBV7-9; j_call: TRBJ1-6
cdr3_nt: TGTGCCAGCAGAGACCGGGCGGGCAGAACCAATGAAAAACTGTTTTTT; cdr3_aa: CASRDRAGRTNEKLFF; clone_size: -; d_call: -; v_call: TRBV2; j_call: TRBJ1-4